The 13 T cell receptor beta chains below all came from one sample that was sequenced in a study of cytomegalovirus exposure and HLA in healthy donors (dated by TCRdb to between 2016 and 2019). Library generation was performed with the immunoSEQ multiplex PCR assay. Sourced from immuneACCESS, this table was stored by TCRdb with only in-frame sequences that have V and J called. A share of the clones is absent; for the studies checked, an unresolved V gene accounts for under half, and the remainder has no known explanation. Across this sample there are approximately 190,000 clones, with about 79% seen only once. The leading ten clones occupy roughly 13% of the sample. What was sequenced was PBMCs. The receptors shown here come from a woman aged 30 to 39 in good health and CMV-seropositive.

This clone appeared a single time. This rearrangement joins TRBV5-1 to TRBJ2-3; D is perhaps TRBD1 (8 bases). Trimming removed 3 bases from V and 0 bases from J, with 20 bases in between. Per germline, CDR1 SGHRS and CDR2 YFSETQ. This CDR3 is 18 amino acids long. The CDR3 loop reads CASSSPTDREGSTDTQYF. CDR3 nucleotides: TGCGCCAGCAGCTCACCGACGGACAGGGAGGGAAGCACAGATACGCAGTATTTT.

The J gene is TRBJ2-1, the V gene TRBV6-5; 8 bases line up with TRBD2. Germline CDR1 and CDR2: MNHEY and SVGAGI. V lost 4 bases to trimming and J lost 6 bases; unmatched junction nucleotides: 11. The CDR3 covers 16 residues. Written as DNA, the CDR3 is TGTGCCAGCAGTTCCCCTGGGAGCGGGAGTCGCAATGAGCAGTTCTTC. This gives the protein CASSSPGSGSRNEQFF.

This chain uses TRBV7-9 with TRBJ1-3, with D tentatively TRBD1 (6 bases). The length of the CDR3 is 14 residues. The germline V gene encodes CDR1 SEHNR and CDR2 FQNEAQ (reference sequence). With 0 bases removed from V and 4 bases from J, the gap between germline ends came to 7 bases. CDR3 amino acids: CASSLAGQGNTIYF. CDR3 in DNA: TGTGCCAGCAGCTTAGCCGGACAGGGAAACACCATATATTTT.

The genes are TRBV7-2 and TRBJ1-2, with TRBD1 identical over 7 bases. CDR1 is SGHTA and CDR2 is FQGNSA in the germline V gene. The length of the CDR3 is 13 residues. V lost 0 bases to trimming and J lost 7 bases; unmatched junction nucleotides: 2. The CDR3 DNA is TGTGCCAGCAGCTTAGCAGGGGGCGGTGGCTACACCTTC. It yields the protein CASSLAGGGGYTF.

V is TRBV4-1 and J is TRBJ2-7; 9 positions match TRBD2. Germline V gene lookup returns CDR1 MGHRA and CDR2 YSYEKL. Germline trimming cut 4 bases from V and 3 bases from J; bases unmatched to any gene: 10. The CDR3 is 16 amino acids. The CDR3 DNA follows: TGCGCCAGCAGCCCCCTGACGGGACTAGCTGGCTACGAGCAGTACTTC. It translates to CASSPLTGLAGYEQYF.

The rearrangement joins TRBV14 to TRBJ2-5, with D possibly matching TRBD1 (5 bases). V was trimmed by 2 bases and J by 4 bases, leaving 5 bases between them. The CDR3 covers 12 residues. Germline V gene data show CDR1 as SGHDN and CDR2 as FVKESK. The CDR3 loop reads CASSQTGETQYF. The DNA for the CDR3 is TGTGCCAGCAGCCAAACAGGAGAGACCCAGTACTTC.

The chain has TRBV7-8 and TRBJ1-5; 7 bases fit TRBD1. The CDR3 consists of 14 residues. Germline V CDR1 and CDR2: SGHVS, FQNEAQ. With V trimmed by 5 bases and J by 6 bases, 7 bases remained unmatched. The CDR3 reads CASSDIQGTQPQHF. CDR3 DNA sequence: TGTGCCAGCAGCGATATACAGGGGACTCAGCCCCAGCATTTT.

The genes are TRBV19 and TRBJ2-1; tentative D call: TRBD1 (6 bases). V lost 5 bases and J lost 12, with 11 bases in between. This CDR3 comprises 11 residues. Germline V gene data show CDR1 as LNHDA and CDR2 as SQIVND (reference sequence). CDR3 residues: CASSAGTRQFF. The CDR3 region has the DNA TGTGCCAGTAGTGCCGGGACAAGGCAGTTCTTC.

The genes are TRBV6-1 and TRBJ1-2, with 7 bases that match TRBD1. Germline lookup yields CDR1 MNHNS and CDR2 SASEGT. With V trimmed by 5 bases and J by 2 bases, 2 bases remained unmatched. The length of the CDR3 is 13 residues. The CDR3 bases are TGTGCCAGCAGTATACAGGGGAACTATGGCTACACCTTC. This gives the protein CASSIQGNYGYTF.

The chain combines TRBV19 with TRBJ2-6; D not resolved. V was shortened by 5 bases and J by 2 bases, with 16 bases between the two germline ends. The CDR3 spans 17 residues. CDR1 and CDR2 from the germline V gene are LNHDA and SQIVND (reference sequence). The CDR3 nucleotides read TGTGCCAGTAGTCTCCAAAGTGGCGGAACTGGGGCCAACGTCCTGACTTTC. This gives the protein CASSLQSGGTGANVLTF.

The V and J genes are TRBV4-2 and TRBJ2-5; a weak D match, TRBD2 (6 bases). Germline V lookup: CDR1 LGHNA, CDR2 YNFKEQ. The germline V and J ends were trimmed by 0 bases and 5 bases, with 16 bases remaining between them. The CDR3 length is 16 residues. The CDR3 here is CASSQEGGQGRETQYF. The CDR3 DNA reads TGTGCCAGCAGCCAAGAAGGAGGGCAGGGTCGGGAGACCCAGTACTTC.

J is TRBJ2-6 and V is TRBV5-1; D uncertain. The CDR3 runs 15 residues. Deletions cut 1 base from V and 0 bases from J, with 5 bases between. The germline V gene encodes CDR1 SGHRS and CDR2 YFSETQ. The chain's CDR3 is CASSLINSGANVLTF. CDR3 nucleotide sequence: TGCGCCAGCAGCTTGATAAACTCTGGGGCCAACGTCCTGACTTTC. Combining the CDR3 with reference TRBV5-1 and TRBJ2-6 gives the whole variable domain KAGVTQTPRYLIKTRGQQVTLSCSPISGHRSVSWYQQTPGQGLQFLFEYFSETQRNKGNFPGRFSGRQFSNSRSEMNVSTLELGDSALYLCASSLINSGANVLTFGAGSRLTVL.

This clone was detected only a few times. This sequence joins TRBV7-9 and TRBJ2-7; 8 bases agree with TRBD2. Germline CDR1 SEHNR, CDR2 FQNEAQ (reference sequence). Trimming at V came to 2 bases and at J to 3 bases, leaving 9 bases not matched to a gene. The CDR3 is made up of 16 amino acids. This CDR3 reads CASSLPRAGGFYEQYF. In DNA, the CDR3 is TGTGCCAGCAGCTTACCCAGGGCGGGAGGCTTCTACGAGCAGTACTTC.